This T cell receptor (beta chain) came from a study of cytomegalovirus exposure and HLA in healthy donors. Sequenced by immunoSEQ multiplex PCR; TCRdb stores in-frame clones only, minus some. This table holds about 240,000 clones, around 87% found once. The V end lost 2 bases, the J end lost 8 bases, and 19 bases lay between the germline ends. Germline V lookup: CDR1 GTSNPN, CDR2 SVGIG (reference sequence). The CDR3 is 15 residues long. The sample holds a few counts of this clone. The sample consisted of PBMCs. The V and J genes are TRBV30 and TRBJ1-5, with D possibly being TRBD1 (5 bases). The receptor comes from a woman in her 30s in good health and CMV-seropositive. The CDR3 reads CAWSPPGQRVKPQHF. The DNA of the CDR3 is TGTGCCTGGAGTCCCCCAGGGCAGCGGGTCAAGCCCCAGCATTTT. The full variable domain, its missing parts supplied by reference TRBV30 and TRBJ1-5, is SQTIHQWPATLVQPVGSPLSLECTVEGTSNPNLYWYRQAAGRGLQLLFYSVGIGQISSEVPQNLSASRPQDRQFILSSKKLLLSDSGFYLCAWSPPGQRVKPQHFGDGTRLSIL.